The following is a TCR beta chain sequence with its context. As yet, its antigen is unknown. Sequencing was at survey level. TCRdb keeps only in-frame clones here, not all; method: immunoSEQ multiplex PCR. The table lists 31,000 or so clones, approximately 74% of them singletons, with 0.29% in the top ten. This entry belongs to a study of STAT5B mutations in CD4+ large granular lymphocyte leukemia. Broader study findings: No patients shared main leukemic clonotypes, though 20% to 25% appeared at low frequency elsewhere.

V lost 1 base and J lost 8, with 17 bases in between. CDR3 size: 15 residues. CDR1 is SGHVS, CDR2 FNYEAQ, per germline. The receptor's source is a human donor in good health. The chain recombines TRBV7-6 with TRBJ1-2; maybe TRBD1 (5 bases). The sample consisted of CD4+ T cells from blood buffy coats. The CDR3 DNA reads TGTGCCAGCAGCTTAGTTTCGGGGCAAATATCCGGCTACACCTTC. It translates to CASSLVSGQISGYTF.